The rows below give T cell receptor beta chains drawn from one sample of a study of T-cell memory formation after mild COVID-19. In TCRdb, the 5' RACE reads were re-called with MiXCR into one record per CDR3 protein. The sample includes roughly 100,000 distinct CDR3 sequences, more than 15% of them seen just once. Sequenced material: PBMCs or a T cell subset sorted from them (not recorded which). The origin of the receptors is an adult woman who had mild COVID-19 (a few samples of this study predate the infection). Cell type and time point are not known. Each CDR3 is given with its conserved first and last residue. The D gene is left open where the match is weak. Size is stated for part of the rows, as once, few or many counts, or as a class when the clone is expanded.

D | size | J | V | length | DNA | CDR3
TRBD1 | NA | TRBJ2-7 | TRBV7-9 | 15 | TGTGCCAGCAGCCCAACGGGACAGGGGCTTCACGAGCAGTACTTC | CASSPTGQGLHEQYF
NA | few | TRBJ1-6 | TRBV12-3/TRBV12-4 | 12 | TGTGCCAGCAGTTCCCGACAGTCACCCCTCCACTTT | CASSSRQSPLHF
NA | few | TRBJ1-2 | TRBV18 | 12 | TGTGCCAGCTCACCACAGGGAAGGGGCTACACCTTC | CASSPQGRGYTF
NA | few | TRBJ1-6 | TRBV2 | 18 | TGTGCCAGCAGTGAAAGTCTCCGAACAAGCTCCTATAATTCACCCCTCCACTTT | CASSESLRTSSYNSPLHF
TRBD2 | NA | TRBJ2-1 | TRBV4-3 | 15 | TGCGCCAGCAGCTACGGGACTAGCGGGAGCAATGAGCAGTTCTTC | CASSYGTSGSNEQFF
NA | few | TRBJ1-6 | TRBV6-1 | 18 | TGTGCCAGCAGTGAAATATTGGAGGGGACTTTCGATAATTCACCCCTCCACTTT | CASSEILEGTFDNSPLHF
TRBD2 | NA | TRBJ2-5 | TRBV5-1 | 19 | TGCGCCAGCAGCTTGGTTTTGCTAGCGGAAACAGGCCTACAAGAGACCCAGTACTTC | CASSLVLLAETGLQETQYF
NA | NA | TRBJ2-1 | TRBV7-8 | 16 | TGTGCCAGCAGCTTAGATAACGGGGGACCCTGGGATGAGCAGTTCTTC | CASSLDNGGPWDEQFF
NA | few | TRBJ1-2 | TRBV20-1 | 12 | TGCAGTGCTATCAGGGCTAACTATGGCTACACCTTC | CSAIRANYGYTF
TRBD2 | NA | TRBJ2-5 | TRBV7-2 | 18 | TGTGCCAGCAGGCGGACGACTAGCGGGAGGGCTTCGGGGGAGACCCAGTACTTC | CASRRTTSGRASGETQYF
NA | few | TRBJ2-5 | TRBV24-1 | 11 | TGTGCCACCAGTACTGAAGAGACCCAGTACTTC | CATSTEETQYF
TRBD2 | many | TRBJ2-1 | TRBV2 | 13 | TGTGCCAGCACGACTAGCGGGGGGGCTGAGCAGTTCTTC | CASTTSGGAEQFF
TRBD1 | NA | TRBJ1-2 | TRBV20-1 | 16 | TGCAGTGCCTCCCCTCCGGGACAGGGGGCTAACTATGGCTACACCTTC | CSASPPGQGANYGYTF
TRBD1 | NA | TRBJ2-4 | TRBV12-3/TRBV12-4 | 14 | TGTGCCAGCAGTTTACAGGGGGTTCTAAACATTCAGTACTTC | CASSLQGVLNIQYF
NA | few | TRBJ2-1 | TRBV12-3/TRBV12-4 | 15 | TGTGCCAGCAGTTCCCACGAGACAGCCTACAATGAGCAGTTCTTC | CASSSHETAYNEQFF
NA | few | TRBJ2-2 | TRBV5-1 | 15 | TGCGCCAGCAGCTTGGTTCAGGGGAACACCGGGGAGCTGTTTTTT | CASSLVQGNTGELFF
NA | NA | TRBJ2-4 | TRBV7-2 | 17 | TGTACCAGCAGCCCCGGTCTTCCGCGGACGACTAAAAACATTCAGTACTTC | CTSSPGLPRTTKNIQYF
TRBD2 | NA | TRBJ2-1 | TRBV6-2/TRBV6-3 | 15 | TGTGCCAGCAGGCCAGCGGGAGGGCCTGACAATGAGCAGTTCTTC | CASRPAGGPDNEQFF
NA | NA | TRBJ1-1 | TRBV12-3/TRBV12-4 | 14 | TGTGCCAGCAGTTTCGGGGCGGGGAACACTGAAGCTTTCTTT | CASSFGAGNTEAFF